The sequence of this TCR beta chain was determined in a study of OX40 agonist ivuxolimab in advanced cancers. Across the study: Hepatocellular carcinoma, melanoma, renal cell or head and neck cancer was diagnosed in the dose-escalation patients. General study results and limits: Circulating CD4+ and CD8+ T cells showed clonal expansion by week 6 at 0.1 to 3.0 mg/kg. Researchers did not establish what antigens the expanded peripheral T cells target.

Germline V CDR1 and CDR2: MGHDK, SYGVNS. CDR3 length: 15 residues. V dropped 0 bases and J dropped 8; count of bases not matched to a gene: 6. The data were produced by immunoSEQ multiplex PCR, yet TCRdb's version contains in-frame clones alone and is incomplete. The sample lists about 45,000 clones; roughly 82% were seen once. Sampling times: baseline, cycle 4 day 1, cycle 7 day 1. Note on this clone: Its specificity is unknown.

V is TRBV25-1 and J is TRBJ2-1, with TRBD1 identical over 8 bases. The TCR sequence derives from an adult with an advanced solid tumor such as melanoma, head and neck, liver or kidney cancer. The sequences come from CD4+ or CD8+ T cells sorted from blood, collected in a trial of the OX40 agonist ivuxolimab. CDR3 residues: CASSEYGQGQDEQFF. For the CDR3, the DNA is TGTGCCAGCAGTGAATATGGACAGGGTCAGGATGAGCAGTTCTTC.